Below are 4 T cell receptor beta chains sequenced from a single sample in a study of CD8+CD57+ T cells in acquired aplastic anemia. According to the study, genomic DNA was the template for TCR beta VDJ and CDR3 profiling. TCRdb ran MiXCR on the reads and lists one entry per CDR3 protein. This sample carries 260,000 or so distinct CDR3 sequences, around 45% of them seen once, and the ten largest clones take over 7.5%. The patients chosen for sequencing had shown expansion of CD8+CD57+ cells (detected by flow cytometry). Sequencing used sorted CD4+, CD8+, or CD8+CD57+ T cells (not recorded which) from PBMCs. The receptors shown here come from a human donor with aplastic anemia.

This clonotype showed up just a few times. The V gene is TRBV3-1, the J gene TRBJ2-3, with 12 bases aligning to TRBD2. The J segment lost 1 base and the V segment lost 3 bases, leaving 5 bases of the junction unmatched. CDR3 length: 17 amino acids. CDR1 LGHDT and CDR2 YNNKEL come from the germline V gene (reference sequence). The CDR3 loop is CASSQRTSGARTDTQYF. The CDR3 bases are TGTGCCAGCAGCCAGAGGACTAGCGGGGCACGCACAGATACGCAGTATTTT.

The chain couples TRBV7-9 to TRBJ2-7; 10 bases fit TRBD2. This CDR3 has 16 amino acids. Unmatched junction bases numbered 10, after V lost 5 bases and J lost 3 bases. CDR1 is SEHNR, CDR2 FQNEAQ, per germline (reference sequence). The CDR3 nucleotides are TGTGCCAGCAGCCGCAGCGGGGGGGCCATCGGCTACGAGCAGTACTTC. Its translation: CASSRSGGAIGYEQYF.

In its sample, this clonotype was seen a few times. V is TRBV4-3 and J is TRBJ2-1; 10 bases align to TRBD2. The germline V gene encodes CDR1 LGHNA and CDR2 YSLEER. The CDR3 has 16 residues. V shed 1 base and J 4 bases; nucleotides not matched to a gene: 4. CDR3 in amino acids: CASSQGELAGYNEQFF. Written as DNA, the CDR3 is TGCGCCAGCAGCCAAGGAGAACTAGCGGGGTACAATGAGCAGTTCTTC.

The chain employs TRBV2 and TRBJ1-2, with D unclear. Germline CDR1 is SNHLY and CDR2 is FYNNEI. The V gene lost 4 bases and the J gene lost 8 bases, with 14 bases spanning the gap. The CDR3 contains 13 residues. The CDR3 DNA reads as TGTGCCAGCAGTGGGACGGCCTTTTGGGGCTACACCTTC. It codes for CASSGTAFWGYTF.